This T cell receptor beta chain was observed in a study of blood T cell repertoires in COVID-19. Study summary: Whether acute or convalescent, the COVID-19 samples came from the United States, Italy and Spain. Sample material is recorded as cDNA or gDNA derived from T cells, B-cell-depleted T cells, or PBMCs.

Per the authors' pipeline: Nucleated cell number was recorded as an estimate derived from reference gene primer amplification. Sequencing used immunoSEQ multiplex PCR; TCRdb keeps in-frame clones, though not all of them. V and J calls and clone size come straight from that table; D and trimming were deduced from the DNA. The sample gives about 110,000 clones, about 80% of which show up once; about 6.6% is in the top ten. This clone was seen only a few times. The CDR3 loop spans 12 amino acids. Trimming removed 1 base from V and 8 bases from J, with 8 bases in between. The germline CDR1 and CDR2 sequences are LGHNT and FRNRAP.

This chain links TRBV12-5 with TRBJ1-2, with D possibly TRBD1 on 5 matching bases. Material for sequencing was peripheral blood. The source is a woman between 50 and 59 years old with acute or convalescent COVID-19. In nucleotides, the CDR3 is TGTGCTAGTGGTTTGGGCGGGGACGGCTACACCTTC. Its protein is CASGLGGDGYTF.